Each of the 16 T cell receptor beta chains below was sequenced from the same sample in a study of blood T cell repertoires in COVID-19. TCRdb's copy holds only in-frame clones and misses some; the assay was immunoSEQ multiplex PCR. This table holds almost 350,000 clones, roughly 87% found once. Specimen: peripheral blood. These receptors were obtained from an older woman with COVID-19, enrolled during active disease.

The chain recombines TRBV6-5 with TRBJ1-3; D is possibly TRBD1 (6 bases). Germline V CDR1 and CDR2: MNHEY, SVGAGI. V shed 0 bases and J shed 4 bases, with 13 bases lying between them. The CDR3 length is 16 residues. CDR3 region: CASSYSRGAGGNTIYF. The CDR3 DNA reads TGTGCCAGCAGTTACTCTCGGGGGGCAGGCGGAAACACCATATATTTT.

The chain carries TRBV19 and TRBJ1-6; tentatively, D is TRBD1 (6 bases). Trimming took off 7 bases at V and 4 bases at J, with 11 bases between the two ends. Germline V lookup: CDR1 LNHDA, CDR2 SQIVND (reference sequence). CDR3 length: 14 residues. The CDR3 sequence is CASIDGQYNSPLHF. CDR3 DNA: TGTGCCAGTATCGATGGACAGTATAATTCACCCCTCCACTTT.

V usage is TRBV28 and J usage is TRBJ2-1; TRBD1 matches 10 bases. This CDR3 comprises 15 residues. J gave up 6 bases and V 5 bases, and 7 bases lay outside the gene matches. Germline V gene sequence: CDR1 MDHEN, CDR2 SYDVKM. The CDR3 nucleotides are TGTGCCAGCAGTCCACCGGGACAGGGGATCAATGAGCAGTTCTTC. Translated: CASSPPGQGINEQFF.

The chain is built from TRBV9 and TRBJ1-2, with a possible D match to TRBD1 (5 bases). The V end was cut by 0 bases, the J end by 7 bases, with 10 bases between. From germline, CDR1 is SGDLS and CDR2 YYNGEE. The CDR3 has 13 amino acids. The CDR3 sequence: CASSVVDSGGYTF. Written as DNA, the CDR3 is TGTGCCAGCAGCGTAGTCGACAGTGGTGGCTACACCTTC.

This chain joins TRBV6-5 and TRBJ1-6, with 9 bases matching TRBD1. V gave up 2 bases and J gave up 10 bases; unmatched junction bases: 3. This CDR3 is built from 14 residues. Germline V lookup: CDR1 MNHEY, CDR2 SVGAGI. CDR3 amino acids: CASSYETGGSPLHF. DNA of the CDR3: TGTGCCAGCAGTTACGAGACAGGGGGATCACCCCTCCACTTT.

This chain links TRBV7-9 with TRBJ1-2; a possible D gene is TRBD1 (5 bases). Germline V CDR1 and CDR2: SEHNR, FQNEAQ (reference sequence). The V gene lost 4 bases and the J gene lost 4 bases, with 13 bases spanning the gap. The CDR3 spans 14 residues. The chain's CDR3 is CASSYPGGGYGYTF. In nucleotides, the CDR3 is TGTGCCAGCAGCTACCCCGGGGGGGGCTATGGCTACACCTTC.

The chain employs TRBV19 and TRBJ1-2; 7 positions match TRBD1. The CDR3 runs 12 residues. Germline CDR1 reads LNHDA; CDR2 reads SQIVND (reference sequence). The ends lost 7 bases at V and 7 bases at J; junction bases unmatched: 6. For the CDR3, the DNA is TGTGCCAGTACCACAGGGGTCGGTGGCTACACCTTC. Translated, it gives CASTTGVGGYTF.

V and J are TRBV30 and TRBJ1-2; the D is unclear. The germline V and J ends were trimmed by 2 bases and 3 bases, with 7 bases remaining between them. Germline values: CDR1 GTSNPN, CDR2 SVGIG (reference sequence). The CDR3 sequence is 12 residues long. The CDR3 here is CAWSYSDYGYTF. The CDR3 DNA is TGTGCCTGGAGTTATTCAGACTATGGCTACACCTTC.

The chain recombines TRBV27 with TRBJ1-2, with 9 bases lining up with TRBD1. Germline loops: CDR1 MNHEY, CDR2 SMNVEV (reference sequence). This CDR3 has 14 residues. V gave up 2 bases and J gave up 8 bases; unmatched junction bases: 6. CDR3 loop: CASSLDGTGWGYTF. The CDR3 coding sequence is TGTGCCAGCAGTTTAGATGGGACAGGGTGGGGCTACACCTTC.

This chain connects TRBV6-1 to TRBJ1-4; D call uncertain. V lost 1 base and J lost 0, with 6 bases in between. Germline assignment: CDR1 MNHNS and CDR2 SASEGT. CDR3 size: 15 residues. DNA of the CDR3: TGTGCCAGCAGTGAAGGGCAGACAACTAATGAAAAACTGTTTTTT. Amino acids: CASSEGQTTNEKLFF.

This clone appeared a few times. The CDR3 nucleotides read TGCGCCAGCACTGACAGGGACTACGAGCAGTACTTC. Encoded protein: CASTDRDYEQYF. This chain links TRBV5-1 with TRBJ2-7; 7 bases match TRBD1. The V gene end was trimmed by 6 bases and the J gene end by 3 bases; junction bases not matched to a gene: 3. This CDR3 spans 12 amino acids. CDR1 and CDR2 from the germline V gene are SGHRS and YFSETQ. Filled out from reference TRBV5-1 and TRBJ2-7, the complete variable domain reads KAGVTQTPRYLIKTRGQQVTLSCSPISGHRSVSWYQQTPGQGLQFLFEYFSETQRNKGNFPGRFSGRQFSNSRSEMNVSTLELGDSALYLCASTDRDYEQYFGPGTRLTVT.

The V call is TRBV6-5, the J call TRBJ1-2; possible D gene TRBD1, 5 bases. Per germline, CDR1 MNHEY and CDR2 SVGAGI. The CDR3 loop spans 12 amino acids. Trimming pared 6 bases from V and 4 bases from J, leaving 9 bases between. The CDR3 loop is CASSQGLYGYTF. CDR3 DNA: TGTGCCAGCAGCCAGGGCCTCTATGGCTACACCTTC.

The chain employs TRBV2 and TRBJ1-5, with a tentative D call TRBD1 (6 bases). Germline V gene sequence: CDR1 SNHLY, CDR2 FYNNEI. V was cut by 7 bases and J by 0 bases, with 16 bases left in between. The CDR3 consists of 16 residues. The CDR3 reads CASMRGGGYSNQPQHF. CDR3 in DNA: TGTGCCAGCATGAGGGGTGGGGGCTATAGCAATCAGCCCCAGCATTTT.

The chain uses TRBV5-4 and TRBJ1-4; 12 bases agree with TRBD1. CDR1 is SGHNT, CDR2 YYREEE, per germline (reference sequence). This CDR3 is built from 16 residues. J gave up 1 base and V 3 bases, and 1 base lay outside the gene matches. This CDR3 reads CASSWDRGRTNEKLFF. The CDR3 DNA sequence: TGTGCCAGCAGCTGGGACAGGGGGCGAACTAATGAAAAACTGTTTTTT. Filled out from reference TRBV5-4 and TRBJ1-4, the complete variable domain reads ETGVTQSPTHLIKTRGQQVTLRCSSQSGHNTVSWYQQALGQGPQFIFQYYREEENGRGNFPPRFSGLQFPNYSSELNVNALELDDSALYLCASSWDRGRTNEKLFFGSGTQLSVL.

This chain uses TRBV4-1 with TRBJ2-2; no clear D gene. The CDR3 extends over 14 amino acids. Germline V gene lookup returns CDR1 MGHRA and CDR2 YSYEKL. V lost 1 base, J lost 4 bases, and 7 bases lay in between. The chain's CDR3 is CASSQVTSTGELFF. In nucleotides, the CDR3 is TGCGCCAGCAGCCAAGTAACCAGCACCGGGGAGCTGTTTTTT.

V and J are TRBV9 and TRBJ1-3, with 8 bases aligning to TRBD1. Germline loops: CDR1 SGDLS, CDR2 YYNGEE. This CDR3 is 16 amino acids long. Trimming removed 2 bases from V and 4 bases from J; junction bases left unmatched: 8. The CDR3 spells CASSVRPTGGGNTIYF. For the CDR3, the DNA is TGTGCCAGCAGCGTGAGACCCACAGGGGGAGGAAACACCATATATTTT. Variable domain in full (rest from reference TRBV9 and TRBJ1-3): DSGVTQTPKHLITATGQRVTLRCSPRSGDLSVYWYQQSLDQGLQFLIQYYNGEERAKGNILERFSAQQFPDLHSELNLSSLELGDSALYFCASSVRPTGGGNTIYFGEGSWLTVV.